These T cell receptor beta chains were read from a single sample in a study of T cells in Graves' hyperthyroidism and ophthalmopathy. TCRdb reprocessed the multiplex PCR reads with MiXCR, giving one entry per CDR3 protein. Of hundreds of thousands of distinct CDR3 sequences listed, almost 25% were seen once; the top ten hold roughly 35%. The sample comprised blood. The receptor source for this set is a woman aged 40 to 50 with Graves' ophthalmopathy. Each CDR3 is given with its conserved first and last residue. The order of the fields is D gene, J gene, V gene, clone size, CDR3 DNA, CDR3 protein. A D gene is named only where the DNA matches it firmly. Expanded clones get a size class; other rows say once, few or many, or leave the size out.

- | TRBJ1-1 | TRBV6-1 | many | TGTGCCAGCAGTGAAGGCAGGCCTGAAGCTTTCTTT | CASSEGRPEAFF
TRBD2 | TRBJ2-5 | TRBV30 | - | TGTGCCTGGACCGGGACTAGAGAGACCCAGTACTTC | CAWTGTRETQYF
TRBD1 | TRBJ2-5 | TRBV18 | many | TGTGCCAGCTCACCGCTGGGACAGACGCAAGAGACCCAGTACTTC | CASSPLGQTQETQYF
TRBD2 | TRBJ2-5 | TRBV5-1 | few | TGCGCCAGCAGAGTCGGGAGGTCGGCGGGAGTGGAGACCCAGTACTTC | CASRVGRSAGVETQYF
- | TRBJ1-1 | TRBV12-3/TRBV12-4 | - | TGTGCCAGCAGTGGGGTCTACACTGAAGCTTTCTTT | CASSGVYTEAFF
- | TRBJ2-7 | TRBV30 | many | TGTGCCTGGAGACTCCCCGGGACCTACGAGCAGTACTTC | CAWRLPGTYEQYF
TRBD2 | TRBJ2-7 | TRBV12-3/TRBV12-4 | many | TGTGCCAGCAGTTGGACTAGCGAGTCCTACGAGCAGTACTTC | CASSWTSESYEQYF
- | TRBJ2-4 | TRBV3-1 | few | TGTGCCAGCAGCCAAGATGATTGGAGGATCGGGGCCAAAAACATTCAGTACTTC | CASSQDDWRIGAKNIQYF
- | TRBJ1-3 | TRBV28 | many | TGTGCCAGCAGTTTGACCCTCTCTGGAAACACCATATATTTT | CASSLTLSGNTIYF
- | TRBJ1-5 | TRBV11-2 | many | TGTGCCAGCAGCTTAGAGGGTCTCTCAAGTCAGCCCCAGCATTTT | CASSLEGLSSQPQHF
- | TRBJ2-5 | TRBV6-5 | many | TGTGCCAGCAGCCCGGTTCCCGAAGAGACCCAGTACTTC | CASSPVPEETQYF
- | TRBJ1-3 | TRBV6-2/TRBV6-3 | - | TGTGCCAGCAGACGGAGCCACTCTGGAAACACCATATATTTT | CASRRSHSGNTIYF
- | TRBJ2-4 | TRBV11-1 | few | TGTGCCAGCAGCTCAGCTGGCGTAAAAAACATTCAGTACTTC | CASSSAGVKNIQYF
TRBD2 | TRBJ2-5 | TRBV11-2 | many | TGTGCCAGCAGCTTAGATCTAGCGGGATCAGAGACCCAGTACTTC | CASSLDLAGSETQYF
- | TRBJ1-3 | TRBV29-1 | many | TGCAGCGTGAGCTCTGGAAACACCATATATTTT | CSVSSGNTIYF
TRBD1 | TRBJ2-5 | TRBV28 | many | TGTGCCAGCAGTTTTGGACAGGGTGGGAGTGAGACCCAGTACTTC | CASSFGQGGSETQYF
- | TRBJ2-5 | TRBV28 | - | TGTGCCAGCGTAACAGGGCGAGGGACCCAGTACTTC | CASVTGRGTQYF
- | TRBJ1-1 | TRBV12-3/TRBV12-4 | - | TGTGCCAGCAGACCTGACTTCGCTGAAGCTTTCTTT | CASRPDFAEAFF
- | TRBJ1-4 | TRBV12-3/TRBV12-4 | many | TGTGCCAGCAGTTTAGGAGGGGCGGTTGAAAAACTGTTTTTT | CASSLGGAVEKLFF
TRBD2 | TRBJ2-3 | TRBV3-1 | many | TGTGCCAGCAGCCACACAAACCGGGACTACATCACAGATACGCAGTATTTT | CASSHTNRDYITDTQYF
- | TRBJ2-4 | TRBV28 | many | TGTGCCAGCAGTCCTCAGGGAGCCAAAAACATTCAGTACTTC | CASSPQGAKNIQYF
- | TRBJ1-1 | TRBV18 | - | TGTGCCAGCTCACCCCTGACGAGGAACACTGAAGCTTTCTTT | CASSPLTRNTEAFF
- | TRBJ1-2 | TRBV28 | many | TGTGCCAGCAGGGATTTGGCGCGCGGCTACACCTTC | CASRDLARGYTF
TRBD1 | TRBJ1-1 | TRBV12-3/TRBV12-4 | - | TGTGCCAGCACACCAGGGGGCCGGACTGAAGCTTTCTTT | CASTPGGRTEAFF
- | TRBJ1-2 | TRBV30 | few | TGTGCCTGGAGGACGGAAAATAACTATGGCTACACCTTC | CAWRTENNYGYTF
TRBD1 | TRBJ2-5 | TRBV7-9 | few | TGTGCCAGCAGCTTAGCTCGGACAGGGTTGGAGACCCAGTACTTC | CASSLARTGLETQYF
TRBD1 | TRBJ2-7 | TRBV5-6 | - | TGTGCCAGCAGAAAGACAGGGGCCTACGAGCAGTACTTC | CASRKTGAYEQYF
- | TRBJ2-3 | TRBV12-3/TRBV12-4 | many | TGTGCCAGCATGGGGGAGGCCCGAGATACGCAGTATTTT | CASMGEARDTQYF
- | TRBJ2-7 | TRBV24-1 | - | TGTGCCACCAGTGACCCGACAGTTAGCGAGCAGTACTTC | CATSDPTVSEQYF
TRBD1 | TRBJ1-6 | TRBV28 | - | TGTGCCAGCAGGACAGGGGGCGGTCATAATTCACCCCTCCACTTT | CASRTGGGHNSPLHF
- | TRBJ1-5 | TRBV6-1 | many | TGTGCCAGCATGAAGGGTCCTAATCAGCCCCAGCATTTT | CASMKGPNQPQHF
TRBD1 | TRBJ2-7 | TRBV7-8 | - | TGTGCCAGCAGCTCTCCGGAGACAGGGGTCTACGAGCAGTACTTC | CASSSPETGVYEQYF
- | TRBJ1-5 | TRBV20-1 | once | TGCAGTGCGAAACAGGGTAATAGCAATCAGCCCCAGCATTTT | CSAKQGNSNQPQHF
- | TRBJ2-5 | TRBV29-1 | once | TGCAGCGTTATTACGAGCCAAGAGACCCAGTACTTC | CSVITSQETQYF
- | TRBJ1-2 | TRBV24-1 | few | TGTGCCACCAGTGATTTTAAGATGATGCGGGGCTACACCTTC | CATSDFKMMRGYTF
TRBD2 | TRBJ2-5 | TRBV20-1 | many | TGCAGTGCTCCCCGGGCGGGAGTCCGGGAGACCCAGTACTTC | CSAPRAGVRETQYF
- | TRBJ2-2 | TRBV24-1 | many | TGTGCCACCAGTGATTTTAGGAACACCGGGGAGCTGTTTTTT | CATSDFRNTGELFF
- | TRBJ1-5 | TRBV4-2 | many | TGTGCCAGCAGCCAAGTAGGCTGGACCTATAGCAATCAGCCCCAGCATTTT | CASSQVGWTYSNQPQHF
TRBD1 | TRBJ1-2 | TRBV24-1 | many | TGTGCCACCAGTGTGGGACAGGGGTATGGCTACACCTTC | CATSVGQGYGYTF
- | TRBJ2-2 | TRBV6-5 | many | TGTGCCAGCAGTTCACACGTCCCTTCCGGGGAGCTGTTTTTT | CASSSHVPSGELFF
- | TRBJ2-5 | TRBV28 | - | TGTGCCAGCGGGCCAGCGAGGGGAGAGACCCAGTACTTC | CASGPARGETQYF
- | TRBJ1-2 | TRBV9 | many | TGTGCCAGCAGCGTAGCTCAGAACTATGGCTACACCTTC | CASSVAQNYGYTF
- | TRBJ2-7 | TRBV27 | many | TGTGCCAGCAGGGCACCTAACTACGAGCAGTACTTC | CASRAPNYEQYF
TRBD1 | TRBJ2-7 | TRBV5-1 | many | TGCGCCAGCAGCCACGGACAGGGATCCGAGCAGTACTTC | CASSHGQGSEQYF
TRBD2 | TRBJ2-7 | TRBV20-1 | - | TGCAGTGCCACCACCGGGACTAGCGGGAGATACTACGAGCAGTACTTC | CSATTGTSGRYYEQYF
- | TRBJ1-1 | TRBV6-1 | many | TGTGCCAGCAGTGAAGGGGGCCTTTTGAACACTGAAGCTTTCTTT | CASSEGGLLNTEAFF
- | TRBJ2-7 | TRBV6-5 | - | TGTGCCAGCAGTTATATTGGGCGGGGAAATTCCTACGAGCAGTACTTC | CASSYIGRGNSYEQYF
- | TRBJ2-7 | TRBV4-2 | - | TGTGCCAGCAGCCAGGTACAGGGTGCCGAGCAGTACTTC | CASSQVQGAEQYF
TRBD1 | TRBJ1-1 | TRBV18 | many | TGTGCCAGCTCACTTACGGACAGGACTGAAGCTTTCTTT | CASSLTDRTEAFF
- | TRBJ2-1 | TRBV6-1 | - | TGTGCCAGCATCGCGGGCTCCTGGAATGAGCAGTTCTTC | CASIAGSWNEQFF
TRBD1 | TRBJ2-3 | TRBV5-1 | many | TGCGCCAGCAGACAAGGGGGCAGGGAAAGGACAGATACGCAGTATTTT | CASRQGGRERTDTQYF
- | TRBJ1-1 | TRBV18 | many | TGTGCCGCTTCCAACGTGGTGGGAACTGAAGCTTTCTTT | CAASNVVGTEAFF
- | TRBJ1-1 | TRBV5-1 | many | TGCGCCAGCAGCTGTGGGTGGGCATGCACTGAAGCTTTCTTT | CASSCGWACTEAFF
TRBD1 | TRBJ2-4 | TRBV7-2 | - | TGTGCCGGCAGACAGGACAGGGCCAAAAACATTCGGTACTTC | CAGRQDRAKNIRYF